The 9 T cell receptor beta chains presented below share a single source sample, sequenced in a study of blood T cell repertoires in COVID-19 (dated by TCRdb to the early 2020s). The library was produced with the immunoSEQ multiplex PCR assay. The source is immuneACCESS, and TCRdb retained only in-frame sequences with V and J called. Part of the clones is not carried over; for the studies checked, unresolved V genes explain less than half of this, and the remainder is unexplained. Counted in this sample were approximately 110,000 clones; around 91% of them appeared once. The leading ten clones occupy about 30% of the sample. Sequencing used peripheral blood. Every receptor here comes from a woman at least 80 years old with acute or convalescent COVID-19.

The genes are TRBV19 and TRBJ1-1, with 10 positions matching TRBD1. Germline loops: CDR1 LNHDA, CDR2 SQIVND (reference sequence). V was pared by 7 bases and J by 5 bases, with 4 bases of the junction left unmatched. CDR3 length: 13 residues. The DNA of the CDR3 is TGTGCCAGTATCGACAGGGGGCGGACTGAAGCTTTCTTT. Protein product: CASIDRGRTEAFF. Drawing the rest from reference TRBV19 and TRBJ1-1, the complete variable domain is DGGITQSPKYLFRKEGQNVTLSCEQNLNHDAMYWYRQDPGQGLRLIYYSQIVNDFQKGDIAEGYSVSREKKESFPLTVTSAQKNPTAFYLCASIDRGRTEAFFGQGTRLTVV.

The J gene is TRBJ1-5, the V gene TRBV9; 7 bases line up with TRBD1. Trimming cost V 0 bases and J 6 bases; bases outside gene matches: 3. The CDR3 is 14 residues long. The germline V gene has CDR1 SGDLS and CDR2 YYNGEE. The CDR3 nucleotides are TGTGCCAGCAGCGTAGGACAGGGAACTCAGCCCCAGCATTTT. Its translation is CASSVGQGTQPQHF.

This clone was counted only a few times. The gene calls are TRBV11-2 and TRBJ2-7; possibly TRBD2 for D (6 bases). This CDR3 is built from 15 residues. With 1 base removed from V and 3 bases from J, the gap between germline ends came to 13 bases. The germline gives CDR1 SGHAT, CDR2 FQNNGV. In DNA, the CDR3 is TGTGCCAGCAGCTTAGTACTGGCGGGGAACTACGAGCAGTACTTC. As protein: CASSLVLAGNYEQYF.

CDR3 sequence (DNA): TGCGCCAGCAGCTTGGAGCAGGGGATAAATGAGCAGTTCTTC. Protein product: CASSLEQGINEQFF. The V gene is TRBV5-1, the J gene TRBJ2-1; TRBD1 might be the D (6 bases). Trimming left V 0 bases short and J 7 bases short, with 11 bases between. This CDR3 comprises 14 residues. CDR1 and CDR2 from the germline V gene are SGHRS and YFSETQ.

This chain links TRBV27 with TRBJ1-4; the match to TRBD1 covers 7 bases. The CDR3 has 17 residues. Germline V gene data show CDR1 as MNHEY and CDR2 as SMNVEV (reference sequence). With V trimmed by 0 bases and J by 6 bases, 10 bases remained unmatched. The CDR3 sequence is CASSLSGVEGAYEKLFF. For the CDR3, the DNA is TGTGCCAGCAGTTTATCGGGTGTAGAGGGGGCTTATGAAAAACTGTTTTTT.

This clone was recorded a few times. The chain combines TRBV18 with TRBJ1-6; maybe TRBD1 (5 bases). V lost 6 bases to trimming and J lost 6 bases, with 21 bases between them. The CDR3 covers 17 residues. CDR1 is KGHSH, CDR2 LQKENI, per germline. Written as DNA, the CDR3 is TGTGCCAGCTCTACAAACCCCCTGACAGTGACTAATTCACCCCTCCACTTT. Its protein is CASSTNPLTVTNSPLHF.

The rearrangement links TRBV7-2 to TRBJ1-1; D not resolved. The CDR3 has 13 amino acids. The germline V and J ends were trimmed by 8 bases and 2 bases, with 12 bases remaining between them. Germline CDR1 reads SGHTA; CDR2 reads FQGNSA. In nucleotides, the CDR3 is TGTGCCAGCCTTCCCTTTGGCAACACTGAAGCTTTCTTT. Residues: CASLPFGNTEAFF.

The chain is built from TRBV6-2 or TRBV6-3 and TRBJ2-1; D is ambiguous. Trimming left V 3 bases short and J 10 bases short, with 10 bases between. Germline V lookup: CDR1 MNHEY, CDR2 SVGEGT. This CDR3 has 12 amino acids. The CDR3 DNA sequence: TGTGCCAGCAGTTATGTGCGCGGCGAGCAGTTCTTC. Its protein product is CASSYVRGEQFF.

The chain employs TRBV2 and TRBJ2-7; a possible D gene is TRBD1 (6 bases). Trimming left V 7 bases short and J 0 bases short, with 13 bases between. CDR1 and CDR2 from the germline V gene are SNHLY and FYNNEI. This CDR3 is 14 amino acids long. The CDR3, as DNA: TGTGCCAGCATGGAACAGGGAGTCTCCTACGAGCAGTACTTC. This translates into CASMEQGVSYEQYF. The full variable domain, rest sourced from reference TRBV2 and TRBJ2-7, is EPEVTQTPSHQVTQMGQEVILRCVPISNHLYFYWYRQILGQKVEFLVSFYNNEISEKSEIFDDQFSVERPDGSNFTLKIRSTKLEDSAMYFCASMEQGVSYEQYFGPGTRLTVT.